This TCR beta chain was captured in a study of blood T cell repertoires in COVID-19. For the study at large: COVID-19 samples from acute and convalescent phases originated in the United States, Italy and Spain. Nucleic acid was either cDNA or gDNA, and it came from T cells, B-cell-depleted T cells, or PBMCs.

In the authors' workflow: Reference gene primer amplification in the assay estimated nucleated cell counts. Using immunoSEQ multiplex PCR, the repertoire was profiled, and TCRdb retains in-frame clones only, with some absent. V, J and clone size are taken as reported in that table, and D and trimming were inferred from the DNA itself. This table has tens of thousands of clones, roughly three quarters appearing once. Sequencing used peripheral blood. This TCR was sampled from a human donor in a cohort sampled during active COVID-19.

The CDR3: CASSRDRQNSPLHF. CDR3 in DNA: TGTGCCAGCTCACGCGACAGGCAAAATTCACCCCTCCACTTT. V gene TRBV18 combines with J gene TRBJ1-6, with TRBD1 as a possible D gene (6 bases). The CDR3 contains 14 residues. The V end lost 4 bases, the J end lost 7 bases, and 11 bases lay between the germline ends. Germline values: CDR1 KGHSH, CDR2 LQKENI.